This TCR beta chain was identified in a study of cytomegalovirus exposure and HLA in healthy donors. The study's findings and limits: TCR beta V- and J-gene trimming was later associated with a missense DCLRE1C variant.

Each donor was nominally healthy when sampled (though unrecorded immune exposures were likely). With 60 Vbeta and 13 Jbeta primers, the PCR was carried out. TCRdb's table, derived via immunoSEQ multiplex PCR, lists solely in-frame clones and lacks some. Seen in this sample are approximately 100,000 clones; the ten most common clones hold 0.55% to 0.6%. Details on this clone: The antigen is not known.

V trimming: 2 bases; J trimming: 0 bases; junction bases outside the gene matches: 2. The CDR3 is 15 residues long. Germline CDR1 and CDR2: LGHNA and YNFKEQ. The clonotype comes from a man aged 50-59 years in good health and CMV-seronegative. Sample: PBMCs. The rearrangement links TRBV4-2 to TRBJ2-7; 9 positions match TRBD2. The CDR3 DNA sequence: TGTGCCAGCAGCCAATATAGCGGGGGCTCCTACGAGCAGTACTTC. Translating gives CASSQYSGGSYEQYF.